This T cell receptor (beta chain) was sequenced in a study of blood T cell repertoires in COVID-19. Study details: Italy, Spain and the United States were the sources of the convalescent and acute COVID-19 samples. PBMCs, B-cell-depleted T cells, or T cells were the source of the cDNA or gDNA that made up the material.

The authors' processing: Amplifying reference gene primers gave estimates of nucleated cell counts. The assay was immunoSEQ multiplex PCR, and TCRdb's table has in-frame clones only and misses some. V and J calls and clone size come straight from that table; D and trimming were deduced from the DNA. This sample has around 30,000 clones, with roughly 85% found just once. The CDR3 spans 14 residues. The V gene lost 4 bases and the J gene lost 2 bases, with 9 bases spanning the gap. Per germline, CDR1 SGHAT and CDR2 FQNNGV. This receptor was identified in a man aged 55 to 70 with active COVID-19. The source material was peripheral blood. This chain joins TRBV11-2 and TRBJ1-3; D may be TRBD1 (5 bases). The CDR3 DNA reads TGTGCCAGCAGCTGGCCGGGGGCTGGAAACACCATATATTTT. Translated, it gives CASSWPGAGNTIYF.